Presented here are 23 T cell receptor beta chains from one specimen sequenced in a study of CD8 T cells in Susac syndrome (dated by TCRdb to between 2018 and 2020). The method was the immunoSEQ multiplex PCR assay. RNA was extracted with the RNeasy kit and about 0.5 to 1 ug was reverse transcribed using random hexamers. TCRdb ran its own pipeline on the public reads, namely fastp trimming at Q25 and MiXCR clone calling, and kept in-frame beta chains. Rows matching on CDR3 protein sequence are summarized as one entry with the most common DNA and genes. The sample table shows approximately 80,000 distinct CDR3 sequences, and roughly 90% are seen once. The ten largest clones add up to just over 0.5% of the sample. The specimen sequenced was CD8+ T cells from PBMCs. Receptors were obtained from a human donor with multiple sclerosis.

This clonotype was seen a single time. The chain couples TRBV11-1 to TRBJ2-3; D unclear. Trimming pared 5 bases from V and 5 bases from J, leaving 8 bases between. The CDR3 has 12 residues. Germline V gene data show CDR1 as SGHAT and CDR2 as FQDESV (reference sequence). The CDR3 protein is CASSISGDTQYF. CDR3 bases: TGTGCCAGCAGCATTTCCGGAGATACGCAGTATTTT. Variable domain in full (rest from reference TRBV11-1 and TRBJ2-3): EAEVAQSPRYKITEKSQAVAFWCDPISGHATLYWYRQILGQGPELLVQFQDESVVDDSQLPKDRFSAERLKGVDSTLKIQPAELGDSAMYLCASSISGDTQYFGPGTRLTVL.

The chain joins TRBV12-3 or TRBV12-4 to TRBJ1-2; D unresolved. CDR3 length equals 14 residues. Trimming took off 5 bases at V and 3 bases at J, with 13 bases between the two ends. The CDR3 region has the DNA TGTGCCAGCAGTCAGGACGGACTTTACTATGGCTACACCTTC. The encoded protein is CASSQDGLYYGYTF.

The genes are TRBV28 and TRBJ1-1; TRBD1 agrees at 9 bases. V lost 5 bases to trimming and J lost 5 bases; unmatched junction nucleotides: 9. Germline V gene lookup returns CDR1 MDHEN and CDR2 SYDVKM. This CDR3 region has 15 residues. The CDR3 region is CASSPGQGFRTEAFF. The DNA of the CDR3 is TGTGCCAGCAGTCCGGGACAGGGTTTTAGGACTGAAGCTTTCTTT.

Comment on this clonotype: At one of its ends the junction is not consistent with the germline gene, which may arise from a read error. The CDR3 reads CASSQARGSFNEQFF. The CDR3 coding sequence is TGTGCCAGCAGCCAAGCACGCGGATCCTTCAATGAGCAGTTCTTC. The gene calls are TRBV11-2 and TRBJ2-1; D remains ambiguous. The length of the CDR3 is 15 residues. Germline CDR1 SGHAT, CDR2 FQNNGV.

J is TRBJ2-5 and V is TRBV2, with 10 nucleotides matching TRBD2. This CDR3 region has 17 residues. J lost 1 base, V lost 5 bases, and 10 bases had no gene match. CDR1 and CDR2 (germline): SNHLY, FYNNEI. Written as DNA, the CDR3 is TGTGCCAGCAGTCTAAACATAGCGGGAGGCCCCCAAGAGACCCAGTACTTC. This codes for CASSLNIAGGPQETQYF.

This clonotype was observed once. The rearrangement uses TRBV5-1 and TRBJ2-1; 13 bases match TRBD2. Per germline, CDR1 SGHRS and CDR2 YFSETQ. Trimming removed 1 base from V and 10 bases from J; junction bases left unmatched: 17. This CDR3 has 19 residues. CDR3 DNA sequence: TGCGCCAGCAGCTTGTTTCCGGTGGAGGGACTAGCGGGATCGGGGGAGCAGTTCTTC. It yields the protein CASSLFPVEGLAGSGEQFF.

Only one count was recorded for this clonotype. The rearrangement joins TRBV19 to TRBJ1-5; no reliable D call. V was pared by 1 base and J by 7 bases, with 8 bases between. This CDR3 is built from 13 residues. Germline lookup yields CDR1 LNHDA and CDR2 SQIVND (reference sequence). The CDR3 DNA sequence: TGTGCCAGTAGTATAGGGTGGAACCAGCCCCAGCATTTT. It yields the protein CASSIGWNQPQHF. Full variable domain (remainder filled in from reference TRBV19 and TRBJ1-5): DGGITQSPKYLFRKEGQNVTLSCEQNLNHDAMYWYRQDPGQGLRLIYYSQIVNDFQKGDIAEGYSVSREKKESFPLTVTSAQKNPTAFYLCASSIGWNQPQHFGDGTRLSIL.

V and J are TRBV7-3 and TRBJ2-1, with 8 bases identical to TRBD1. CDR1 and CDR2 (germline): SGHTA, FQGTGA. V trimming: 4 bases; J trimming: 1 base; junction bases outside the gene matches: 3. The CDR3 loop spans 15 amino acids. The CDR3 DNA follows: TGTGCCAGCAGCTCGGACAGGGCTTCCTACAATGAGCAGTTCTTC. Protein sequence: CASSSDRASYNEQFF.

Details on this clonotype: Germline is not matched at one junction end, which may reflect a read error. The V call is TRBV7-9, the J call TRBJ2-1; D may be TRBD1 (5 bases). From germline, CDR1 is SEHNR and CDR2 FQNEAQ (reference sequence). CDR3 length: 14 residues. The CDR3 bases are TGCGCCAGCAGCCAAGATACAGGTCGGAATGAGCAGTTCTTC. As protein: CASSQDTGRNEQFF.

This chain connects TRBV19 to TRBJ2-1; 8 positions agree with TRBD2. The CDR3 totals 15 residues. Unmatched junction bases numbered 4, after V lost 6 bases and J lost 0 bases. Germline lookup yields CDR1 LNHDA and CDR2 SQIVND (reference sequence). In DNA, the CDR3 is TGTGCCAGTAGGACTAGCGCTAGCTCCTACAATGAGCAGTTCTTC. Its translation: CASRTSASSYNEQFF.

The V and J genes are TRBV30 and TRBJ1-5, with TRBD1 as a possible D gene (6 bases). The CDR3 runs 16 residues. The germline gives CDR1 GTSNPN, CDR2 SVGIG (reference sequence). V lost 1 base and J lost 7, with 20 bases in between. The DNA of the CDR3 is TGTGCCTGGAGTGGAGGGGGTCCGTGGCCGGGCCAGCCCCAGCATTTT. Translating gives CAWSGGGPWPGQPQHF.

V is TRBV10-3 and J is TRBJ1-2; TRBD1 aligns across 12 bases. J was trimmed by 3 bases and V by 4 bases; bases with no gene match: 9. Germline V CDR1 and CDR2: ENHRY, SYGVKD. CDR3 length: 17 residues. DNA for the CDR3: TGTGCCATCAGTGGAGCACCGGGACAGGGGGCTGACTATGGCTACACCTTC. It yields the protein CAISGAPGQGADYGYTF.

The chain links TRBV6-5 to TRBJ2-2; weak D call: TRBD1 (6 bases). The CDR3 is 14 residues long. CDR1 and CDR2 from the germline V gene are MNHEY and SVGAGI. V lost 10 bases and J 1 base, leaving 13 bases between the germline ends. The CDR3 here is CATSWGLNTGELFF. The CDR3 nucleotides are TGTGCCACATCCTGGGGGCTGAACACCGGGGAGCTGTTTTTT.

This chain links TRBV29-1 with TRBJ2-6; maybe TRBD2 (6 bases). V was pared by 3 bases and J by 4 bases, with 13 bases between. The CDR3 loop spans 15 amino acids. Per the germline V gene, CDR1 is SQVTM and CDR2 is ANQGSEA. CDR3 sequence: CSVETGSSGANVLTF. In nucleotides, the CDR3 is TGCAGCGTTGAGACCGGGAGTTCAGGGGCCAACGTCCTGACTTTC.

Here the CDR3 DNA reads TGTGCCAGTAGTATCCCGGGACAGTTCTACGAGCAGTACTTC. This codes for CASSIPGQFYEQYF. This rearrangement joins TRBV19 to TRBJ2-7; 7 bases fit TRBD1. CDR1 LNHDA and CDR2 SQIVND come from the germline V gene (reference sequence). This CDR3 has 14 residues. The junction had 5 bases not matched to a gene; V was cut back by 3 bases and J by 3 bases.

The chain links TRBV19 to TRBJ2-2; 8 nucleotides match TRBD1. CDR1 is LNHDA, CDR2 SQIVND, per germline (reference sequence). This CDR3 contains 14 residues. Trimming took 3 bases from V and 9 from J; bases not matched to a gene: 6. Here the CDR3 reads CASSIQGALRELFF. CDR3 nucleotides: TGTGCCAGTAGTATTCAGGGGGCGTTACGGGAGCTGTTTTTT.

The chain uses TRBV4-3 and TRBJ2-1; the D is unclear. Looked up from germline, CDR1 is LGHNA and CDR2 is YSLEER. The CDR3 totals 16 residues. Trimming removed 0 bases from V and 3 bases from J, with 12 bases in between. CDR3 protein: CASSQDRSGVYNEQFF. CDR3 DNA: TGCGCCAGCAGCCAAGATCGGAGTGGGGTCTACAATGAGCAGTTCTTC.

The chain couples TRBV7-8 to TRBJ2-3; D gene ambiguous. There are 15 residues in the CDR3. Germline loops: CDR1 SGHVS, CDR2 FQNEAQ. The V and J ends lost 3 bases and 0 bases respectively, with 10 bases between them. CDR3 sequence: CASSFNPASTDTQYF. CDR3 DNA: TGTGCCAGCAGCTTTAACCCCGCTAGCACAGATACGCAGTATTTT.

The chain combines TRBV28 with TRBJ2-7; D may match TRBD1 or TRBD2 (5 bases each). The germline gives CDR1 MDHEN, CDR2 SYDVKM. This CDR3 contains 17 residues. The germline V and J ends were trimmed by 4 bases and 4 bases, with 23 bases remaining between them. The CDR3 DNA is TGTGCCAGCAGTTCCTTTTTCGGGGCGTATGTCGGATACGAGCAGTACTTC. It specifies CASSSFFGAYVGYEQYF.

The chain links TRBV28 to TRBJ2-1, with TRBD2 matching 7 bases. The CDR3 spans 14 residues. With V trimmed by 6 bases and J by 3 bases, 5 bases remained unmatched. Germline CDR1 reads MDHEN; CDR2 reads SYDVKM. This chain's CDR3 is CASRIWGGYNEQFF. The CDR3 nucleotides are TGTGCCAGCAGAATATGGGGGGGCTACAATGAGCAGTTCTTC.

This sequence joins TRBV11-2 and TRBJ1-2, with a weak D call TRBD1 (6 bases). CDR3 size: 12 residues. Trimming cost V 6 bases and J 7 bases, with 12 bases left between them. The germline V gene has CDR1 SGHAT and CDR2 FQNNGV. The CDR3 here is CASRMGAIGYTF. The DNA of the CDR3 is TGTGCCAGCAGAATGGGGGCTATTGGCTACACCTTC.

The CDR3 DNA sequence: TGTGCCAGCAGCGGGGTAGTTTACAATGAGCAGTTCTTC. Protein product: CASSGVVYNEQFF. The chain uses TRBV9 and TRBJ2-1; D call uncertain. The CDR3 runs 13 residues. Germline assignment: CDR1 SGDLS and CDR2 YYNGEE. Trimming took off 3 bases at V and 4 bases at J, with 8 bases between the two ends.

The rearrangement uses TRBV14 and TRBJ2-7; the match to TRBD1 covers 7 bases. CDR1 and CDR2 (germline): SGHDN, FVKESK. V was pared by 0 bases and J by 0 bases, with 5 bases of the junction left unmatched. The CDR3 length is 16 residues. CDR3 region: CASSQDWTGLSYEQYF. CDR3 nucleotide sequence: TGTGCCAGCAGCCAAGATTGGACAGGCCTCTCCTACGAGCAGTACTTC.